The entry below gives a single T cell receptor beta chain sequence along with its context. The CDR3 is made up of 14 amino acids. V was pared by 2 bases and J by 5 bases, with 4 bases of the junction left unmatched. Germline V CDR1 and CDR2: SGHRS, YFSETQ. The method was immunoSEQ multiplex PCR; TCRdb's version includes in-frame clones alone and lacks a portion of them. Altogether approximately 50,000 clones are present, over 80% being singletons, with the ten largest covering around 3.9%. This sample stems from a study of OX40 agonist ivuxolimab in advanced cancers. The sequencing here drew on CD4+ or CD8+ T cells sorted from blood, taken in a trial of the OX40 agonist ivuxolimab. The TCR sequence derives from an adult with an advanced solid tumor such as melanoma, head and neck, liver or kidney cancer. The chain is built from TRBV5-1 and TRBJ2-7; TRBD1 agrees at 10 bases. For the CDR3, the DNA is TGCGCCAGCAGCTTTTTGACAGGGGGCGACGAGCAGTACTTC. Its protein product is CASSFLTGGDEQYF.